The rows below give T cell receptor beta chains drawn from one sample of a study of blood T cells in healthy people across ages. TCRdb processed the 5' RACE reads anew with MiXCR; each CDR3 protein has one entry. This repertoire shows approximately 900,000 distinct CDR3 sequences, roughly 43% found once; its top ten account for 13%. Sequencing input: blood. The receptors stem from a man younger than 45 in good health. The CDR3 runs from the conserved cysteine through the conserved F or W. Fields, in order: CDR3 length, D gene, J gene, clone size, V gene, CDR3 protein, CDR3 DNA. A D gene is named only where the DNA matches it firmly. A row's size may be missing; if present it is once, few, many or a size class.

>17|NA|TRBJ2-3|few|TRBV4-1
CASSQDRAGPDTDTQYF
TGCGCCAGCAGCCAAGATCGGGCAGGCCCGGACACAGATACGCAGTATTTT
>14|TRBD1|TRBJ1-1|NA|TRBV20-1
CSARGTGAITEAFF
TGCAGTGCTAGGGGGACAGGAGCTATCACTGAAGCTTTCTTT
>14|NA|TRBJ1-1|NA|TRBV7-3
CASSSGTSGTEAFF
TGTGCCAGCAGCTCGGGGACAAGCGGCACTGAAGCTTTCTTT
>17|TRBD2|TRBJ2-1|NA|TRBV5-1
CASSLAVASGGRHEQFF
TGCGCCAGCAGCTTGGCGGTAGCGAGCGGGGGGAGGCATGAGCAGTTCTTC
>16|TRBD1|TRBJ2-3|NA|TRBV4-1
CASSQVGQGGTDTQYF
TGCGCCAGCAGCCAAGTGGGACAGGGTGGCACAGATACGCAGTATTTT
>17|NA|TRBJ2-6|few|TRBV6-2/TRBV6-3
CASYWTAELSGANVLTF
TGTGCCAGCTACTGGACAGCCGAACTCTCTGGGGCCAACGTCCTGACTTTC
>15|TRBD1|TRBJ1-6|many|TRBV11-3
CASSPVTGTNSPLHF
TGTGCCAGCAGCCCGGTGACAGGGACTAATTCACCCCTCCACTTT
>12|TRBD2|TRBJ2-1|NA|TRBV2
CARSGEYNEQFF
TGTGCCAGGAGCGGGGAATACAATGAGCAGTTCTTC
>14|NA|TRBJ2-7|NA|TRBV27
CASSIGPGAYEQYF
TGTGCCAGCAGTATCGGTCCAGGGGCCTACGAGCAGTACTTC
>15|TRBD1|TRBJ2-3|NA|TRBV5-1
CAGSEDRHSTDTQYF
TGCGCCGGCAGCGAGGACAGGCATAGCACAGATACGCAGTATTTT
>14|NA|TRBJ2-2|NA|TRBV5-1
CASSLVQNTGELFF
TGCGCCAGCAGCTTGGTACAGAACACCGGGGAGCTGTTTTTT
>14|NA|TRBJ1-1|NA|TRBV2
CAARGGDLNTEAFF
TGTGCCGCCCGCGGGGGGGATTTGAACACTGAAGCTTTCTTT
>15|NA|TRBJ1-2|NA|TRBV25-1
CASSDPGTAVGGYTF
TGTGCCAGCAGTGATCCCGGGACGGCCGTCGGGGGCTACACCTTC
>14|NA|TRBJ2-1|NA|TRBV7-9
CASSLGQALNEQFF
TGTGCCAGCAGCTTAGGACAGGCCCTCAATGAGCAGTTCTTC
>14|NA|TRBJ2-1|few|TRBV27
CASSLSPGINEQFF
TGTGCCAGCAGTTTATCGCCCGGAATCAATGAGCAGTTCTTC
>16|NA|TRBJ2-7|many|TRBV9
CASSPRRSRSSYEQYF
TGTGCCAGCAGCCCCCGCAGGTCCCGCAGCTCCTACGAGCAGTACTTC
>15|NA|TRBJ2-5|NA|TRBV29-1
CSVELGAAYQETQYF
TGCAGCGTTGAATTGGGGGCTGCCTACCAAGAGACCCAGTACTTC
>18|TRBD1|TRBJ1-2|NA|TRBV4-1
CASSQDRLTGGRDYGYTF
TGCGCCAGCAGCCAAGATCGTTTGACAGGGGGACGTGACTATGGCTACACCTTC
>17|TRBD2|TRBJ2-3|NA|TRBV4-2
CASSQVGASGALDTQYF
TGTGCCAGCAGCCAAGTGGGGGCTAGCGGGGCTTTGGATACGCAGTATTTT
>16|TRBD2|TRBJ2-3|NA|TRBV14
CASSRPGLAATDTQYF
TGTGCCAGCAGCCGGCCGGGACTAGCGGCCACAGATACGCAGTATTTT
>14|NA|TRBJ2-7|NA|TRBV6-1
CASSRTSLAYEQYF
TGTGCCAGCTCCAGAACGAGCCTAGCCTACGAGCAGTACTTC
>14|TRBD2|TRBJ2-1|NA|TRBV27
CASTLGGRNNEQFF
TGTGCCAGCACCCTAGGCGGGAGGAACAATGAGCAGTTCTTC
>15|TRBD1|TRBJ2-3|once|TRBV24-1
CATSDRTGGTDTQYF
TGTGCCACCAGTGATAGGACAGGGGGGACAGATACGCAGTATTTT
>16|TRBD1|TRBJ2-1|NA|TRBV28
CASSSAGQGKQETQFF
TGTGCCAGCAGTTCCGCAGGACAGGGAAAACAAGAGACCCAGTTCTTC
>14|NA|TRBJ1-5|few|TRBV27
CASSPAHSNQPQHF
TGTGCCAGCAGCCCCGCCCATAGCAATCAGCCCCAGCATTTT
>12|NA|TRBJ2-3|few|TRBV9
CASSAQLDTQYF
TGTGCCAGCAGCGCTCAGTTGGATACGCAGTATTTT
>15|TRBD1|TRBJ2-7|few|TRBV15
CATSRSDRGRGEQYF
TGTGCCACCAGCAGGTCCGACAGGGGCCGGGGCGAGCAGTACTTC
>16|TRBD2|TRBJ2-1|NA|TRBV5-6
CAGSLTGRDAYNEQFF
TGTGCCGGCAGCTTGACGGGGAGGGACGCCTACAATGAGCAGTTCTTC
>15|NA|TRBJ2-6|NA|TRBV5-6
CASSFVTTGANVLTF
TGTGCCAGCAGCTTTGTCACGACTGGGGCCAACGTCCTGACTTTC
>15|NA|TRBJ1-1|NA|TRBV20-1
CSATGTAPADTEAFF
TGCAGTGCAACCGGGACCGCCCCAGCAGACACTGAAGCTTTCTTT
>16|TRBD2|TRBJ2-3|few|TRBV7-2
CASSSPGGGFVDTQYF
TGTGCCAGCAGCTCCCCCGGCGGGGGATTTGTAGATACGCAGTATTTT